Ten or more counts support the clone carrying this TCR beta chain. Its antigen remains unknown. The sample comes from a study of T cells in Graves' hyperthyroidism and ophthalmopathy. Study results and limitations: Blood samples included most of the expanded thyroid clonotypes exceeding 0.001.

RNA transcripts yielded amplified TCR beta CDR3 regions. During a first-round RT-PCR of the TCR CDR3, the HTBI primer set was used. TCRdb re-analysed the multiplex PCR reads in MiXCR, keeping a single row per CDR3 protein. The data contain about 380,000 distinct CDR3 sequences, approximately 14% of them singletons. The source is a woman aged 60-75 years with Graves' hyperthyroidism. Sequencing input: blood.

CDR3 nucleotide sequence: TGCAGTGCTAGAGCAGGTAGCGGGAGGAGCACAGATACGCAGTATTTT. Translating it yields CSARAGSGRSTDTQYF. The chain employs TRBV20-1 and TRBJ2-3, with 10 nucleotides matching TRBD2. With V trimmed by 1 base and J by 0 bases, 4 bases remained unmatched. The CDR3 runs 16 residues. Germline CDR1 reads DFQATT; CDR2 reads SNEGSKA (reference sequence).